A selection of T cell receptor beta chains follows, all from one sample in a study of cytomegalovirus exposure and HLA in healthy donors. Method: immunoSEQ multiplex PCR; TCRdb's copy keeps in-frame clones and lacks some. The data contain 250,000 or so clones, about 85% of them seen just once; the ten biggest clones take up about 1.2%. The sample was PBMCs. All receptors derive from a human donor in good health. CDR3s include the opening cysteine and the closing phenylalanine or tryptophan. D genes are given only for firm matches. Where a row states a size, it is once, few, many or the class of an expanded clone; other rows omit it.

>-|TRBV20-1|-|TRBJ1-1
TGCAGTGCTGAACAGGGTACTGAAGCTTTCTTT
CSAEQGTEAFF
>TRBD1|TRBV29-1|few|TRBJ1-2
TGCAGCGCTGACAGGGACTTAGGCTATGGCTACACCTTC
CSADRDLGYGYTF
>TRBD2|TRBV7-2|-|TRBJ2-1
TGTGCCAGCAGCTTAGGAGTAGCGGGAGCCCTTACCTACAATGAGCAGTTCTTC
CASSLGVAGALTYNEQFF
>TRBD1|TRBV5-1|-|TRBJ1-4
TGCGCCAGCAGCCTGCAGACAGGGGGCTCGAGTGAAAAACTGTTTTTT
CASSLQTGGSSEKLFF
>-|TRBV5-6|-|TRBJ2-4
TGTGCCAGCAGCTGGGTCTCACAGGTAGCCAAAAACATTCAGTACTTC
CASSWVSQVAKNIQYF
>TRBD1|TRBV6-1|-|TRBJ2-7
TGTGCCAGCATTCGGGACAGCCCTGGCTCCTACGAGCAGTACTTC
CASIRDSPGSYEQYF
>TRBD2|TRBV7-8|-|TRBJ2-7
TGTGCCAGCAGCTTAGGGCTAGCGGGAACCCTAAGTACCTACGAGCAGTACTTC
CASSLGLAGTLSTYEQYF
>TRBD1|TRBV28|-|TRBJ1-5
TGTGCCAGCAGTTTATGGGACAGGGCTTTTCAGCCCCAGCATTTT
CASSLWDRAFQPQHF
>TRBD2|TRBV7-2|-|TRBJ2-7
TGTGCCAGCAGTCGCACAGGGTCGAAGAGCGGGAGGGCCTCCTACGAGCAGTACTTC
CASSRTGSKSGRASYEQYF
>-|TRBV9|few|TRBJ2-1
TGTGCCAGCTCCTTGAGGGAATACAATGAGCAGTTCTTC
CASSLREYNEQFF
>TRBD1|TRBV7-9|-|TRBJ2-7
TGTGCCAGCAGCTTCCGACCGGGACAGGGTAGCTACGAGCAGTACTTC
CASSFRPGQGSYEQYF
>TRBD1|TRBV2|-|TRBJ2-2
TGTGCCAGCAGTGAATACAGGGGGCGTAGCGCCGGGGAGCTGTTTTTT
CASSEYRGRSAGELFF
>TRBD1|TRBV27|-|TRBJ2-7
TGTGCCAGCAGTTTATCAGGGGGCCACGAGCAGTACTTC
CASSLSGGHEQYF
>-|TRBV2|-|TRBJ1-2
TGTGTCACAGCAGGAACTCTTACACTTGGCTACACCTTC
CVTAGTLTLGYTF
>-|TRBV21-1|-|TRBJ1-1
TGTGCCAGCAGCAAAGAGGCCCCTCCGGGGGACACTGAAGCTTTCTTT
CASSKEAPPGDTEAFF
>TRBD1|TRBV7-9|-|TRBJ2-7
TGTTCCAGCAGCTCGCCCTATGGACAGGGGAAAAACTACGAGCAGTACTTC
CSSSSPYGQGKNYEQYF
>TRBD2|TRBV7-9|-|TRBJ2-3
TGTGCCAGCAGCTTACAAGGGAGGGCCCCCTGGGATACGCAGTATTTT
CASSLQGRAPWDTQYF
>TRBD2|TRBV7-2|-|TRBJ2-7
TGTGCCAGCAGCTCGTACTCTAGCGGGAGAAACGAGCAGTACTTC
CASSSYSSGRNEQYF
>-|TRBV7-3|-|TRBJ1-1
TGTGCCAGCAGCCCCCATGGTCAGGGGATGAACACTGAAGCTTTCTTT
CASSPHGQGMNTEAFF